The present T cell receptor beta chain was sequenced within a study of beta chain features in type 1 diabetes. Germline V gene data show CDR1 as LNHDA and CDR2 as SQIVND (reference sequence). J was trimmed by 3 bases and V by 6 bases; bases with no gene match: 3. This CDR3 has 13 amino acids. All of the isolated RNA was reverse transcribed, so expressed TCRB transcripts were sequenced. Profiled with immunoSEQ multiplex PCR; TCRdb holds only in-frame clones, not every one. The data hold 140,000 to 150,000 clones, with about 51% observed a single time. The material sequenced was Tregs from blood. This sequence joins TRBV19 and TRBJ2-7, with TRBD1 identical over 9 bases. The receptor was derived from a young man in good health. CDR3 nucleotide sequence: TGTGCCAGTAGCCAGACAGGGGGCTACGAGCAGTACTTC. Translation gives CASSQTGGYEQYF. Full variable domain (rest looked up from reference TRBV19 and TRBJ2-7): DGGITQSPKYLFRKEGQNVTLSCEQNLNHDAMYWYRQDPGQGLRLIYYSQIVNDFQKGDIAEGYSVSREKKESFPLTVTSAQKNPTAFYLCASSQTGGYEQYFGPGTRLTVT.